The next 22 T cell receptor beta chains were all read from a single sample in a study of human CD8 memory T cell subsets. Construction of TCR beta libraries was accomplished by means of UMI-labeled 5' RACE. TCRdb reworked the 5' RACE reads into one entry per CDR3 protein, no DNA. The sample data list around 3,500 distinct CDR3 sequences. Sequencing used CD8+ effector memory T cells (TEM) sorted from PBMCs. The subset was: effector memory CD8 T cells, CCR7- CD45RO+ CD95+. The source of these receptors is a human donor in good health.

CDR3 region: CASSVDRLARTYNEQFF. This chain links TRBV9 with TRBJ2-1; there is no DNA to check the TCRdb D call of TRBD2. This CDR3 contains 17 residues. Germline V gives CDR1 SGDLS, CDR2 YYNGEE.

The chain uses TRBV28 and TRBJ2-7. In germline, CDR1 is MDHEN, CDR2 SYDVKM. This CDR3 comprises 16 residues. The CDR3 reads CASSRFQDRSSYEQYF.

This chain links TRBV27 with TRBJ2-7; as DNA is missing, the TRBD1 call by TCRdb cannot be tested. Per germline, CDR1 MNHEY and CDR2 SMNVEV (reference sequence). CDR3 length: 14 residues. The chain's CDR3 is CASSYGQAGYEQYF.

The gene calls are TRBV19 and TRBJ2-2; TCRdb proposes TRBD1, but this gene call is untestable without DNA. Germline CDR1 and CDR2: LNHDA and SQIVND (reference sequence). This CDR3 region has 14 residues. The CDR3 loop reads CASSWGPYTGELFF.

This chain links TRBV12-3 or TRBV12-4 with TRBJ2-7; absent DNA, TCRdb's TRBD1 call cannot be checked. The CDR3 totals 16 residues. The CDR3 loop reads CASSFPGRSATYEQYF.

In terms of frequency, this clonotype is medium-sized. The rearrangement uses TRBV6-5 and TRBJ2-7; the TRBD1 assignment by TCRdb is unverifiable without DNA. The CDR3 loop spans 12 amino acids. The germline V gene encodes CDR1 MNHEY and CDR2 SVGAGI. CDR3 in amino acids: CASRQGVYEQYF.

The chain joins TRBV20-1 to TRBJ2-7. The CDR3 has 15 residues. Germline assignment: CDR1 DFQATT and CDR2 SNEGSKA (reference sequence). The chain's CDR3 is CSAREVGMGSYEQYF.

The chain has TRBV21-1 and TRBJ2-5; the D call from TCRdb, TRBD1, cannot be confirmed without DNA. TRBV21-1 is a pseudogene locus. The length of the CDR3 is 15 residues. The CDR3 region is CASSNPQGRWKTQYF.

This chain connects TRBV9 to TRBJ1-2. The CDR3 spans 14 residues. Germline V CDR1 and CDR2: SGDLS, YYNGEE. This CDR3 is CASSVDGPLYGYTF.

The rearrangement links TRBV19 to TRBJ2-7; the TCRdb call, TRBD1, lacks DNA for checking. This CDR3 is 15 amino acids long. Germline V lookup: CDR1 LNHDA, CDR2 SQIVND (reference sequence). CDR3 in amino acids: CASSIAGTGGSEQYF.

This CDR3 is CASSETAYNEQFF. J is TRBJ2-1 and V is TRBV6-4; the TCRdb call, TRBD1, lacks DNA for checking. The CDR3 is 13 amino acids. From germline, CDR1 is MRHNA and CDR2 SNTAGT.

The CDR3 sequence: CSARDWSDTAQYF. The chain links TRBV20-1 to TRBJ2-3. This CDR3 has 13 amino acids. The germline V gene has CDR1 DFQATT and CDR2 SNEGSKA (reference sequence).

This clonotype is medium-sized by frequency. The V gene is TRBV12-3 or TRBV12-4, the J gene TRBJ2-3. The CDR3 runs to 13 residues. The CDR3 reads CASSLHRTDTQYF.

CDR3 region: CASSPPLSVQETQYF. This sequence joins TRBV11-2 and TRBJ2-5; no DNA is available, so the TRBD1 call from TCRdb remains unchecked. Germline CDR1 is SGHAT and CDR2 is FQNNGV. This CDR3 is 15 amino acids long.

The chain uses TRBV7-9 and TRBJ1-5; no DNA is available, so the TRBD1 call from TCRdb remains unchecked. Germline CDR1 SEHNR, CDR2 FQNEAQ (reference sequence). The CDR3 length is 15 residues. This CDR3 reads CASSPSSAGDQPQHF.

The chain is built from TRBV24-1 and TRBJ2-5; the TCRdb D gene call, TRBD1, has no DNA to confirm it. CDR3 length equals 15 residues. Germline-derived CDR1 and CDR2 are KGHDR and SFDVKD. The CDR3 region is CATGEIDRGQETQYF.

This chain connects TRBV7-2 to TRBJ2-1; TCRdb indicates TRBD1, and absent DNA this call remains unverified. The germline gives CDR1 SGHTA, CDR2 FQGNSA. This CDR3 spans 15 amino acids. CDR3 loop: CASSAWDRARDEQFF. The whole variable domain, remainder taken from reference TRBV7-2 and TRBJ2-1, is GAGVSQSPSNKVTEKGKDVELRCDPISGHTALYWYRQSLGQGLEFLIYFQGNSAPDKSGLPSDRFSAERTGGSVSTLTIQRTQQEDSAVYLCASSAWDRARDEQFFGPGTRLTVL.

Frequency places this clonotype as medium-sized. This chain uses TRBV20-1 with TRBJ2-3; the D call from TCRdb, TRBD1, cannot be confirmed without DNA. The CDR3 is 16 residues long. Germline values: CDR1 DFQATT, CDR2 SNEGSKA (reference sequence). The CDR3 sequence: CSARTGASAPTDTQYF.

This rearrangement joins TRBV7-9 to TRBJ2-1. The CDR3 is 15 amino acids. CDR1 is SEHNR and CDR2 is FQNEAQ in the germline V gene (reference sequence). CDR3: CASSLERLAYNEQFF.

This chain connects TRBV12-3 or TRBV12-4 to TRBJ1-5; TCRdb reports TRBD1, a call that lacks DNA to check it against. The CDR3 is made up of 14 amino acids. The CDR3 spells CASSLGTAGLPQHF.

By frequency, this clonotype registers medium-sized. The rearrangement joins TRBV4-2 to TRBJ1-2. Per the germline V gene, CDR1 is LGHNA and CDR2 is YNFKEQ. The CDR3 is made up of 14 amino acids. The chain's CDR3 is CASSQGIGFDGYTF.

V and J are TRBV7-9 and TRBJ2-2; the TCRdb D gene call, TRBD2, has no DNA to confirm it. CDR3 length equals 15 residues. The germline gives CDR1 SEHNR, CDR2 FQNEAQ (reference sequence). This chain's CDR3 is CASRPIERDTGELFF.